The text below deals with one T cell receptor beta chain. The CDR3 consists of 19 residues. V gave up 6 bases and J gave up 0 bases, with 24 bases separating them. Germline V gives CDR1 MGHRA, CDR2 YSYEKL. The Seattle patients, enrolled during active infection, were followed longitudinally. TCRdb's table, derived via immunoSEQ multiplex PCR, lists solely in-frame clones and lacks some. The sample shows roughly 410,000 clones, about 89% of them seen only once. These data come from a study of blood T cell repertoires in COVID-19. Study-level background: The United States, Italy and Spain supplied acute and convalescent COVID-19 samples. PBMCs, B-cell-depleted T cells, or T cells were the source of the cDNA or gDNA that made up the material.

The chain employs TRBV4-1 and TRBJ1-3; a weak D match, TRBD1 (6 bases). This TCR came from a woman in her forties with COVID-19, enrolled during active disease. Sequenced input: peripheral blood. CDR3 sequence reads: CASSLNSWYRVNSGNTIYF. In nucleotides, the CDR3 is TGCGCCAGCAGTCTTAACTCGTGGTACAGGGTGAACTCTGGAAACACCATATATTTT.